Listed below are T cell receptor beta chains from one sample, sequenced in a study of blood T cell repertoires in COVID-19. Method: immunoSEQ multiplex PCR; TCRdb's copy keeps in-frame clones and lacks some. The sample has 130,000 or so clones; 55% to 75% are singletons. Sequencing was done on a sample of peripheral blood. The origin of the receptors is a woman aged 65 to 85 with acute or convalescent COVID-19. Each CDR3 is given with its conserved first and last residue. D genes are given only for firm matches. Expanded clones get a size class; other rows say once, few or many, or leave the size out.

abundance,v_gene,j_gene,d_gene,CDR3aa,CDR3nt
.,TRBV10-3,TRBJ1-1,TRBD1,CATGQGAVGGTEAFF,TGTGCCACCGGACAGGGGGCGGTCGGAGGCACTGAAGCTTTCTTT
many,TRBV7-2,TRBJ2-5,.,CASSFELTQETQYF,TGTGCCAGCAGCTTTGAACTTACCCAAGAGACCCAGTACTTC
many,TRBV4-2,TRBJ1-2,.,CASSQEHRAYGYTF,TGTGCCAGCAGCCAAGAACACAGGGCCTATGGCTACACCTTC
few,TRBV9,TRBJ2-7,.,CASSPRGQAYEQYF,TGTGCCAGCAGCCCCCGCGGACAAGCCTACGAGCAGTACTTC
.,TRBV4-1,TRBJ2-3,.,CASSQSSGVSTDTQYF,TGCGCCAGCAGCCAGTCCAGCGGAGTAAGCACAGATACGCAGTATTTT
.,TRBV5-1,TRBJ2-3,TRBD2,CASSSGDYADTQYF,TGCGCCAGCAGCTCCGGGGACTATGCAGATACGCAGTATTTT
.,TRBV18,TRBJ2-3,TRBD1,CASSPRAGGQGTDTQYF,TGTGCCAGCTCACCCAGGGCAGGGGGCCAGGGGACAGATACGCAGTATTTT
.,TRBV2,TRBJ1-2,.,CASSTTTYGYTF,TGTGCCAGCAGTACGACAACTTATGGCTACACCTTC
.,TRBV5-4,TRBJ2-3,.,CASRGLVQDTQYF,TGTGCCAGCAGGGGACTTGTGCAGGATACGCAGTATTTT
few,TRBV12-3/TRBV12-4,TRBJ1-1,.,CASTTTENTEAFF,TGTGCCAGCACTACGACAGAGAACACTGAAGCTTTCTTT
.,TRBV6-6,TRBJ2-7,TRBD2,CASSYGGRDEQYF,TGTGCCAGCAGTTACGGTGGGAGGGACGAGCAGTACTTC
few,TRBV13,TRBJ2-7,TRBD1,CASSFPGQGFHEQYF,TGTGCCAGCAGTTTTCCGGGACAGGGGTTCCACGAGCAGTACTTC
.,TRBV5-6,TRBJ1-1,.,CASRTPSGTEAFF,TGTGCCAGCAGGACACCCAGCGGCACTGAAGCTTTCTTT
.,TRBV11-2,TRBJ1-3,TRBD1,CASSFSFGGQGKGNTIYF,TGTGCCAGCAGTTTCTCCTTCGGGGGACAGGGAAAGGGAAACACCATATATTTT
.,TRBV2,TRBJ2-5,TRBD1,CASSSDRVGETQYF,TGTGCCAGCAGTTCGGACAGGGTTGGAGAGACCCAGTACTTC
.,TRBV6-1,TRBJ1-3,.,CASSEWSGGNTIYF,TGTGCCAGCAGTGAGTGGAGTGGAGGAAACACCATATATTTT
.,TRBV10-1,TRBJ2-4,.,CASSEGLAKNIQYF,TGCGCCAGCAGTGAGGGCTTAGCCAAAAACATTCAGTACTTC
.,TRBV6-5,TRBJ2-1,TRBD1,CASSYGTGNGNEQFF,TGTGCCAGCAGTTACGGGACAGGGAACGGCAATGAGCAGTTCTTC
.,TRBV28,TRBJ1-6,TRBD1,CASRDRGTLGSPLHF,TGTGCCAGCAGGGACAGGGGTACTTTAGGTTCACCCCTCCACTTT
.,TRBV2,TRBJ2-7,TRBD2,CASSESGVGGSSYEQYF,TGTGCCAGCAGTGAATCCGGAGTTGGCGGGAGTAGCTACGAGCAGTACTTC
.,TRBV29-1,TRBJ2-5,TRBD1,CSASHRGETQYF,TGCAGCGCGAGCCACAGGGGCGAGACCCAGTACTTC
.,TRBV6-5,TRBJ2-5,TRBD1,CASFGQAQETQYF,TGTGCCAGTTTCGGACAGGCACAAGAGACCCAGTACTTC
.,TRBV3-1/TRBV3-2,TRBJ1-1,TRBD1,CASRPLGQGMNTEAFF,TGTGCCAGCAGACCCTTGGGACAGGGGATGAACACTGAAGCTTTCTTT
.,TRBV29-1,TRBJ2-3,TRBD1,CSVKGGQRRDTQYF,TGCAGCGTTAAAGGGGGACAGCGACGGGATACGCAGTATTTT
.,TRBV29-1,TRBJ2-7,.,CSVGLSSYEQYF,TGCAGCGTTGGACTGAGCTCCTACGAGCAGTACTTC
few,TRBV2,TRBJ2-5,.,CASRTGTQETQYF,TGTGCCAGCAGAACAGGGACCCAAGAGACCCAGTACTTC
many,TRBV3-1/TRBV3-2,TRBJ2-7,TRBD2,CASSHAGTSGRNSYEQYF,TGTGCCAGCAGCCACGCCGGGACTAGCGGGAGGAACTCCTACGAGCAGTACTTC
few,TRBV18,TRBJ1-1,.,CASSRDTTEAFF,TGTGCCAGCTCACGCGACACCACTGAAGCTTTCTTT
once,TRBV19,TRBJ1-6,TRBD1,CASSLNPTGSGSPLHF,TGTGCCAGTAGTCTCAACCCGACAGGGAGCGGTTCACCCCTCCACTTT
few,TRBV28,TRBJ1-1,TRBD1,CASSGGQGAGDTEAFF,TGTGCCAGCAGTGGAGGACAGGGGGCCGGGGACACTGAAGCTTTCTTT
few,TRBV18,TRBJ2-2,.,CASSRGDRFTGELFF,TGTGCCAGCTCTCGGGGAGACCGATTCACCGGGGAGCTGTTTTTT
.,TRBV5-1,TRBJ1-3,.,CASSLGTDISGNTIYF,TGCGCCAGCAGCTTGGGGACAGATATCTCTGGAAACACCATATATTTT
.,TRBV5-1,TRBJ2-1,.,CASSSTPGYEQFF,TGCGCCAGCAGCTCCACCCCGGGGTATGAGCAGTTCTTC
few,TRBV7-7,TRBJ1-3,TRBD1,CASSFEPGQGALESGGTIYF,TGTGCCAGCAGCTTCGAGCCGGGACAGGGAGCTCTGGAGAGCGGGGGCACCATATATTTT
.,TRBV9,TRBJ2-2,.,CASSGGAGELFF,TGTGCCAGCAGCGGGGGGGCCGGGGAGCTGTTTTTT
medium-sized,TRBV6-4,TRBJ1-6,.,CASSDRTRGENSPLHF,TGTGCCAGCAGTGACAGAACGCGGGGTGAGAATTCACCCCTCCACTTT
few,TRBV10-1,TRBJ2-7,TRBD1,CASSPGTGPFYEQYF,TGCGCCAGCAGTCCCGGGACAGGGCCATTCTACGAGCAGTACTTC
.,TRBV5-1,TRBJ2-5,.,CASSPIPLAAKETQYF,TGCGCCAGCAGCCCTATCCCACTAGCTGCTAAAGAGACCCAGTACTTC
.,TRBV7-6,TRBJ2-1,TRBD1,CASSSRTGGSEQFF,TGTGCCAGCAGCTCGCGCACAGGGGGAAGTGAGCAGTTCTTC
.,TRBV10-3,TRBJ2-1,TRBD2,CAISEPGLAGDEQFF,TGTGCCATCAGTGAGCCGGGACTAGCGGGAGATGAGCAGTTCTTC
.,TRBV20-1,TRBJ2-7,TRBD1,CSAGTGYEQYF,TGCAGTGCTGGGACAGGGTACGAGCAGTACTTC
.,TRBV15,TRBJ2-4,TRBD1,CATSIETGYNIQYF,TGTGCCACCAGCATCGAGACAGGGTATAACATTCAGTACTTC
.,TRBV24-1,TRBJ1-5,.,CATIDSHQPQHF,TGTGCCACCATCGACAGCCATCAGCCCCAGCATTTT
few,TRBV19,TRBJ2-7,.,CASSVTGVYEQYF,TGTGCCAGTAGTGTAACCGGGGTCTACGAGCAGTACTTC
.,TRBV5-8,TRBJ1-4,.,CASSGGGNEKLFF,TGTGCCAGCAGCGGCGGGGGGAATGAAAAACTGTTTTTT
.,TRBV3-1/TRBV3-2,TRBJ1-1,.,CASSRQIGTEAFF,TGTGCCAGCAGCAGACAGATCGGCACTGAAGCTTTCTTT